Each of the 22 T cell receptor beta chains below was sequenced from the same sample in a study of CD8 T cells in ankylosing spondylitis. TCRdb re-called the 5' RACE reads with MiXCR, one entry per CDR3 protein. Among tens of thousands of distinct CDR3 sequences, roughly 3% were seen once, and the ten largest hold about 3%. The material sequenced was blood, either unsorted or a sorted T cell fraction (not recorded which). These receptors all stem from a male donor with ankylosing spondylitis or in good health (not recorded which).

This clonotype was observed at least ten times. V and J are TRBV9 and TRBJ2-1, with a weak D call TRBD1 (5 bases). This CDR3 is 14 amino acids long. Deletions cut 0 bases from V and 8 bases from J, with 12 bases between. In germline, CDR1 is SGDLS, CDR2 YYNGEE. The CDR3 here is CASSVDPWTHEQFF. The CDR3 nucleotides are TGTGCCAGCAGCGTAGACCCCTGGACACATGAGCAGTTCTTC. The whole variable domain, filled in from reference TRBV9 and TRBJ2-1, reads DSGVTQTPKHLITATGQRVTLRCSPRSGDLSVYWYQQSLDQGLQFLIQYYNGEERAKGNILERFSAQQFPDLHSELNLSSLELGDSALYFCASSVDPWTHEQFFGPGTRLTVL.

This clonotype occurred many times. The chain carries TRBV9 and TRBJ2-3; tentatively, D is TRBD2 (5 bases). V was trimmed by 0 bases and J by 6 bases, leaving 8 bases between them. Germline CDR1 and CDR2: SGDLS and YYNGEE. The CDR3 has 13 residues. In DNA form, the CDR3 reads TGTGCCAGCAGCGTAGATCGGGGTGATACGCAGTATTTT. Protein: CASSVDRGDTQYF.

At least ten counts were recorded for this clonotype. The CDR3 here is CASSPPGLANTGELFF. In nucleotides, the CDR3 is TGTGCCAGCAGCCCCCCGGGACTAGCGAACACCGGGGAGCTGTTTTTT. The rearrangement joins TRBV9 to TRBJ2-2; the match to TRBD2 covers 8 bases. This CDR3 contains 16 residues. Germline values: CDR1 SGDLS, CDR2 YYNGEE. Trimming removed 4 bases from V and 0 bases from J; junction bases left unmatched: 5.

This clonotype was observed many times. This chain uses TRBV9 with TRBJ2-2; D possibly corresponds to TRBD2 (7 bases). Trimming left V 0 bases short and J 5 bases short, with 23 bases between. CDR3 length: 19 amino acids. CDR1 and CDR2 (germline): SGDLS, YYNGEE. The CDR3 sequence: CASSVAPGRGPVGTGELFF. Here the CDR3 DNA reads TGTGCCAGCAGCGTAGCTCCGGGGCGGGGGCCCGTTGGGACCGGGGAGCTGTTTTTT. The variable domain in full, completed from reference TRBV9 and TRBJ2-2, reads DSGVTQTPKHLITATGQRVTLRCSPRSGDLSVYWYQQSLDQGLQFLIQYYNGEERAKGNILERFSAQQFPDLHSELNLSSLELGDSALYFCASSVAPGRGPVGTGELFFGEGSRLTVL.

This clonotype appeared a few times. The chain employs TRBV9 and TRBJ2-1; 11 bases fit TRBD2. Germline CDR1 is SGDLS and CDR2 is YYNGEE. This CDR3 spans 16 amino acids. With V trimmed by 0 bases and J by 9 bases, 8 bases remained unmatched. CDR3 nucleotide sequence: TGTGCCAGCAGCGTAGCTAGTAGCGGGGGGGCCGGTGAGCAGTTCTTC. As protein: CASSVASSGGAGEQFF.

This clonotype has ten or more counts. This chain joins TRBV9 and TRBJ1-3; maybe TRBD1 (5 bases). The CDR3 consists of 19 residues. Germline CDR1 is SGDLS and CDR2 is YYNGEE. V was trimmed by 4 bases and J by 0 bases, leaving 23 bases between them. For the CDR3, the DNA is TGTGCCAGCAGCAGCCCCCTCCTAGGGGACGCGAGCTCTGGAAACACCATATATTTT. This gives the protein CASSSPLLGDASSGNTIYF.

This clonotype has ten or more counts. Here the CDR3 reads CASSRTGDQPQHF. The CDR3 region has the DNA TGTGCCAGCAGCCGAACAGGGGACCAGCCCCAGCATTTT. The V call is TRBV9, the J call TRBJ1-5; 7 bases align to TRBD1. Looked up from germline, CDR1 is SGDLS and CDR2 is YYNGEE. V shed 4 bases and J 7 bases; nucleotides not matched to a gene: 5. The CDR3 spans 13 residues.

This clonotype has a count of ten or more. The chain recombines TRBV9 with TRBJ1-2; 9 bases are a match to TRBD1. Germline-derived CDR1 and CDR2 are SGDLS and YYNGEE. Trimming took 3 bases from V and 8 from J; bases not matched to a gene: 8. The CDR3 spans 14 residues. The CDR3 bases are TGTGCCAGCAGCGAGAACACAGGGGGCTACGGCTACACCTTC. Translated: CASSENTGGYGYTF.

This clonotype was seen repeatedly, ten times or more. The chain uses TRBV9 and TRBJ2-2; TRBD1 agrees at 10 bases. V was clipped by 3 bases and J by 7 bases; unmatched bases: 6. Germline-derived CDR1 and CDR2 are SGDLS and YYNGEE. This CDR3 region has 15 residues. The CDR3 sequence: CASSAGQGLGGELFF. Here the CDR3 DNA reads TGTGCCAGCAGCGCGGGACAGGGGTTGGGCGGGGAGCTGTTTTTT.

This clonotype was seen repeatedly, ten times or more. V gene TRBV9 combines with J gene TRBJ1-2; weak D call: TRBD1 (6 bases). V was clipped by 3 bases and J by 8 bases, with 14 bases between them. Per germline, CDR1 SGDLS and CDR2 YYNGEE. The CDR3 covers 13 residues. The CDR3 sequence: CASSASGAEGYTF. In DNA form, the CDR3 reads TGTGCCAGCAGCGCATCAGGGGCAGAGGGCTACACCTTC.

In its sample, this clonotype was seen many times. V and J are TRBV9 and TRBJ2-5; TRBD1 matches 7 bases. From germline, CDR1 is SGDLS and CDR2 YYNGEE. This CDR3 contains 15 residues. V was clipped by 1 base and J by 5 bases; unmatched bases: 8. The CDR3 loop reads CASSVTGVWVETQYF. The DNA of the CDR3 is TGTGCCAGCAGCGTAACAGGGGTTTGGGTGGAGACCCAGTACTTC. The variable domain in full, completed from reference TRBV9 and TRBJ2-5, reads DSGVTQTPKHLITATGQRVTLRCSPRSGDLSVYWYQQSLDQGLQFLIQYYNGEERAKGNILERFSAQQFPDLHSELNLSSLELGDSALYFCASSVTGVWVETQYFGPGTRLLVL.

V gene TRBV9 combines with J gene TRBJ2-2, with D perhaps matching TRBD2 (6 bases). The V end was cut by 4 bases, the J end by 0 bases, with 10 bases between. Germline CDR1 and CDR2: SGDLS and YYNGEE. This CDR3 region has 15 residues. CDR3 in amino acids: CASSHGTPNTGELFF. The CDR3 DNA sequence: TGTGCCAGCAGCCACGGGACTCCGAACACCGGGGAGCTGTTTTTT.

This clonotype was counted at least ten times. The chain couples TRBV9 to TRBJ2-3; the D gene is possibly TRBD2 (6 bases). CDR3 length equals 16 residues. V was cut by 3 bases and J by 3 bases, with 17 bases left in between. Germline V CDR1 and CDR2: SGDLS, YYNGEE. The CDR3 nucleotides read TGTGCCAGCAGCGCGACCGTGGAGGGAGCGACAGATACGCAGTATTTT. Protein product: CASSATVEGATDTQYF. The complete variable domain, with remaining parts taken from reference TRBV9 and TRBJ2-3, reads DSGVTQTPKHLITATGQRVTLRCSPRSGDLSVYWYQQSLDQGLQFLIQYYNGEERAKGNILERFSAQQFPDLHSELNLSSLELGDSALYFCASSATVEGATDTQYFGPGTRLTVL.

This clonotype was recorded at least ten times. The chain employs TRBV9 and TRBJ2-5; maybe TRBD2 (6 bases). V was clipped by 4 bases and J by 5 bases, with 21 bases between them. The CDR3 loop spans 16 amino acids. In germline, CDR1 is SGDLS, CDR2 YYNGEE. In DNA, the CDR3 is TGTGCCAGCAGCCCATTAGGTAGTAGCGGCGAGGAGACCCAGTACTTC. The encoded protein is CASSPLGSSGEETQYF.

Ten or more counts support this clonotype. The genes are TRBV9 and TRBJ2-3; TRBD2 aligns across 9 bases. The germline V gene has CDR1 SGDLS and CDR2 YYNGEE. The CDR3 length is 16 residues. V gave up 0 bases and J gave up 6 bases; unmatched junction bases: 8. CDR3 coding DNA: TGTGCCAGCAGCGTAGACGCGGGGGGGCCGTTGGATACGCAGTATTTT. This codes for CASSVDAGGPLDTQYF.

This clonotype appeared many times. The chain employs TRBV9 and TRBJ1-3; a weak D match, TRBD1 (5 bases). V was shortened by 0 bases and J by 2 bases, with 9 bases between the two germline ends. The CDR3 totals 15 residues. Germline V CDR1 and CDR2: SGDLS, YYNGEE. This CDR3 is CASSVGGEAGNTIYF. In DNA, the CDR3 is TGTGCCAGCAGCGTAGGAGGGGAAGCTGGAAACACCATATATTTT.

This clonotype was seen ten or more times. The chain recombines TRBV9 with TRBJ2-2, with a tentative D call TRBD1 (6 bases). The CDR3 sequence is 13 residues long. CDR1 is SGDLS and CDR2 is YYNGEE in the germline V gene. Trimming removed 4 bases from V and 7 bases from J, with 11 bases in between. The CDR3 DNA reads as TGTGCCAGCAGCATACAGGGTAGCGGGGAGCTGTTTTTT. It specifies CASSIQGSGELFF. The full variable domain, in which reference TRBV9 and TRBJ2-2 provide the parts outside the CDR3, is DSGVTQTPKHLITATGQRVTLRCSPRSGDLSVYWYQQSLDQGLQFLIQYYNGEERAKGNILERFSAQQFPDLHSELNLSSLELGDSALYFCASSIQGSGELFFGEGSRLTVL.

This clonotype occurred many times. The chain uses TRBV9 and TRBJ2-3, with 9 bases matching TRBD2. The CDR3 is made up of 15 amino acids. In germline, CDR1 is SGDLS, CDR2 YYNGEE. V lost 2 bases to trimming and J lost 0 bases; unmatched junction nucleotides: 1. The CDR3 region has the DNA TGTGCCAGCAGCGTTAGCGGGAGAAGCACAGATACGCAGTATTTT. It codes for CASSVSGRSTDTQYF. The full variable domain, with the rest looked up from reference TRBV9 and TRBJ2-3, is DSGVTQTPKHLITATGQRVTLRCSPRSGDLSVYWYQQSLDQGLQFLIQYYNGEERAKGNILERFSAQQFPDLHSELNLSSLELGDSALYFCASSVSGRSTDTQYFGPGTRLTVL.

This clonotype occurred many times. The V gene is TRBV9, the J gene TRBJ2-1; perhaps TRBD2 as D (6 bases). This CDR3 spans 15 amino acids. V was clipped by 0 bases and J by 4 bases, with 11 bases between them. Germline V gene data show CDR1 as SGDLS and CDR2 as YYNGEE. CDR3 residues: CASSVVGGGYNEQFF. The DNA of the CDR3 is TGTGCCAGCAGCGTAGTGGGAGGTGGGTACAATGAGCAGTTCTTC.

At least ten counts were recorded for this clonotype. The chain joins TRBV9 to TRBJ2-1, with 13 bases identical to TRBD2. V lost 4 bases, J lost 2 bases, and 6 bases stayed unmatched. This CDR3 region has 17 residues. Germline V gives CDR1 SGDLS, CDR2 YYNGEE. The CDR3 region is CASSPTTSGRTYNEQFF. In DNA, the CDR3 is TGTGCCAGCAGCCCGACGACTAGCGGGAGGACCTACAATGAGCAGTTCTTC.

This clonotype was counted ten times or more. V and J are TRBV9 and TRBJ1-3, with D uncertain. This CDR3 has 14 residues. The germline CDR1 and CDR2 sequences are SGDLS and YYNGEE. The germline V and J ends were trimmed by 0 bases and 0 bases, with 4 bases remaining between them. The chain's CDR3 is CASSVASSGNTIYF. The CDR3, as DNA: TGTGCCAGCAGCGTAGCGAGCTCTGGAAACACCATATATTTT.

The V and J genes are TRBV9 and TRBJ2-5; 8 bases align to TRBD2. The CDR3 is 15 residues long. V trimming: 3 bases; J trimming: 2 bases; junction bases outside the gene matches: 6. CDR1 is SGDLS, CDR2 YYNGEE, per germline. This CDR3 reads CASSELAGKQETQYF. In DNA, the CDR3 is TGTGCCAGCAGCGAGTTAGCGGGAAAACAAGAGACCCAGTACTTC. The variable domain in full, with the rest retrieved from reference TRBV9 and TRBJ2-5, is DSGVTQTPKHLITATGQRVTLRCSPRSGDLSVYWYQQSLDQGLQFLIQYYNGEERAKGNILERFSAQQFPDLHSELNLSSLELGDSALYFCASSELAGKQETQYFGPGTRLLVL.